This TCR beta chain comes out of a study of monozygotic twins with inflammatory bowel disease. The CDR3 sequence is 16 residues long. Germline-derived CDR1 and CDR2 are GTSNPN and SVGIG (reference sequence). Reanalyzing the 5' RACE reads, TCRdb keeps one entry per CDR3 protein, without DNA. The listing records 300,000 to 350,000 distinct CDR3 sequences. Points from the study as a whole: Patient-specific immunosuppressive treatments may have made repertoires more variable. Perhaps reflecting limited power, concordant and discordant twins did not differ in repertoire similarity. IBD patients exhibited fewer clonotypes shared with other individuals than healthy twins, particularly with disease activity. TCRbeta diversity (inverse Simpson) was lower in IBD patients than in healthy co-twins.

Note on this clonotype: Antigen: not known.

Sequenced material: blood. This TCR was sampled from a human donor with ulcerative colitis or Crohn's disease, or a healthy co-twin of an affected twin (not recorded which). V and J are TRBV30 and TRBJ2-3; the TCRdb call, TRBD2, lacks DNA for checking. CDR3 sequence: CAWSGPDGGRGYTQYF.